Listed below are T cell receptor beta chains from one sample, sequenced in a study of radiotherapy plus CTLA-4 blockade in lung cancer. The repertoire was sequenced with immunoSEQ multiplex PCR; TCRdb's copy has only in-frame clones and lacks some. The sample includes about 50,000 clones, around 84% of them seen just once. This sample comprised peripheral blood, obtained from a patient treated with radiotherapy plus ipilimumab. The receptors derive from a human donor with non-small cell lung cancer whose response to radiotherapy plus ipilimumab could not be evaluated. Each CDR3 is given with its conserved first and last residue. The order of the fields is J gene, D gene, clone size, V gene, CDR3 DNA, CDR3 protein. D genes are given only for firm matches. Clone size appears in some rows only: once, few, many, or a class for an expanded clone.

TRBJ2-5 TRBD2 - TRBV4-3 TGCGCCAGCAGCCAAGGTCCATCGTTGCGGGAGGCCCCCCCAGAGACCCAGTACTTC CASSQGPSLREAPPETQYF
TRBJ2-7 TRBD1 - TRBV18 TGTGCCAGCTCACAAATGACAGGGGTCGACGAGCAGTACTTC CASSQMTGVDEQYF
TRBJ1-5 - - TRBV28 TGTGCCAGCAGTTTATACCCCGTTGGGCAATCTAGCAATCAGCCCCAGCATTTT CASSLYPVGQSSNQPQHF
TRBJ2-7 TRBD2 - TRBV6-1 TGTGCCAGCAGTGCTCAGACAGGTTTCCGGGGGGGCTACGAGCAGTACTTC CASSAQTGFRGGYEQYF
TRBJ1-1 TRBD1 - TRBV6-6 TGTGCCAGCAGTTTTCAGGGGGCTGGCACTGAAGCTTTCTTT CASSFQGAGTEAFF
TRBJ2-1 TRBD2 - TRBV28 TGTGCCAGCAGAGATCTAGCGGGGAGCTCCTACAATGAGCAGTTCTTC CASRDLAGSSYNEQFF
TRBJ1-1 - - TRBV10-3 TGTGCCATCAGTGAGTATCCACCGGGAGCTTTCTTT CAISEYPPGAFF
TRBJ1-5 TRBD1 - TRBV28 TGTGCCAGCAGATCCGGGACAGCGTCCAATCAGCCCCAGCATTTT CASRSGTASNQPQHF
TRBJ1-3 TRBD1 - TRBV4-3 TGCGCCAGCAGCCAAGATCGCCGGGACAGACCCTCTGGAAACACCATATATTTT CASSQDRRDRPSGNTIYF
TRBJ1-2 - - TRBV9 TGTGCCAGCAGCGGTAACAGTCCGTCCTATGGCTACACCTTC CASSGNSPSYGYTF
TRBJ2-4 TRBD1 - TRBV2 TGTGCCAGCAGTGAAGGGCAGGGGGTTAACATTCAGTACTTC CASSEGQGVNIQYF
TRBJ1-5 - once TRBV28 TGTGCCAGCCGAACCGGACAGCTCGATCAGCCCCAGCATTTT CASRTGQLDQPQHF
TRBJ1-3 TRBD1 - TRBV4-1 TGCGCCAGCAGCCAAGATAGGGGACAGGGGATCCGAAACACCATATATTTT CASSQDRGQGIRNTIYF
TRBJ2-7 TRBD1 - TRBV23-1 TGCGCCAGCAGTCCCCGGCGGACAGGGGGCTCCTACGAGCAGTACTTC CASSPRRTGGSYEQYF
TRBJ2-5 TRBD1 few TRBV5-6 TGTGCCAGCAGCTGGAAGGGACAGGAAGAGACCCAGTACTTC CASSWKGQEETQYF
TRBJ1-5 - - TRBV19 TGTGCCAGTAGGCTGGGGGGATTAGGCAATCAGCCCCAGCATTTT CASRLGGLGNQPQHF
TRBJ2-7 - - TRBV7-9 TGTGCCAGCAGCTCCCGGGACGGGACTTTCGAGCAGTACTTC CASSSRDGTFEQYF
TRBJ1-2 - - TRBV10-3 TGTGCCATCAGGTCCGTGACAACGGATGGCTACACCTTC CAIRSVTTDGYTF
TRBJ2-2 TRBD2 once TRBV19 TGTGCCAGTAGTATAATCGGACTAGCGGGAGGGCCAGGGGGGCGCACCGGGGAGCTGTTTTTT CASSIIGLAGGPGGRTGELFF
TRBJ1-5 - once TRBV7-2 TGTGCCAGCACCAGGGCCAACAATCAGCCCCAGCATTTT CASTRANNQPQHF
TRBJ2-7 - - TRBV6-6 TGTGCCAGCAGTTCCCTCAGGGAATTCTCCTACGAGCAGTACTTC CASSSLREFSYEQYF
TRBJ2-7 TRBD1 few TRBV6-1 TGTGCCAGCAGTGAAGGGTGGACAGGCGCATCCTACGAGCAGTACTTC CASSEGWTGASYEQYF
TRBJ1-2 TRBD1 - TRBV5-6 TGTGCCAGCGCGTCCAGGGGGAGCGAAAATGGCTACACCTTC CASASRGSENGYTF
TRBJ1-1 - - TRBV6-1 TGTGCCAGCAGTGAAATGCGGGGTTACACTGAAGCTTTCTTT CASSEMRGYTEAFF
TRBJ1-5 TRBD1 many TRBV5-5 TGTGCCAGCAGTTGGGACAGGGATCAGCCCCAGCATTTT CASSWDRDQPQHF
TRBJ2-7 TRBD1 - TRBV9 TGTGCCAGCAGCGCCGGGACAGGGAACGAGCAGTACTTC CASSAGTGNEQYF
TRBJ2-1 - - TRBV5-6 TGTGCCAGCAGCTGCCTATGTAACTCCTACAATGAGCAGTTCTTC CASSCLCNSYNEQFF
TRBJ2-3 - - TRBV4-2 TGTGCCAGCAGCGTCAACCCCAGTGCAGCGGATACGCAGTATTTT CASSVNPSAADTQYF
TRBJ2-3 - - TRBV2 TGTGCCAGCAGTGACGTGGGAGGCCCAGATACGCAGTATTTT CASSDVGGPDTQYF
TRBJ2-7 - - TRBV7-6 TGTGCCAGCAGCTCATGGGCTAGCGAAGAGCAGTACTTC CASSSWASEEQYF
TRBJ1-5 TRBD1 - TRBV28 TGTGCCAGCACCAAAGGGGACAGAAACAATCAGCCCCAGCATTTT CASTKGDRNNQPQHF
TRBJ2-1 - - TRBV11-2 TGTGCCAGCAGCTTAGGAGTTCCGGACAATGAGCAGTTCTTC CASSLGVPDNEQFF
TRBJ1-4 TRBD1 few TRBV7-2 TGTGCCAGCAGCTACAGGGGGGATCGTGAAAAACTGTTTTTT CASSYRGDREKLFF
TRBJ1-1 - - TRBV25-1 TGTGCCAGCAGTGAATCAGGGGTCAGGACTGAAGCTTTCTTT CASSESGVRTEAFF
TRBJ2-1 - few TRBV5-4 TGTGCCAGCAGCTCCGGCCCCGGGACTCACAATGAGCAGTTCTTC CASSSGPGTHNEQFF
TRBJ1-3 - - TRBV9 TGTGCCAGCAGCGTCGACTCAAGCTCTGGAAACACCATATATTTT CASSVDSSSGNTIYF
TRBJ2-1 TRBD1 - TRBV18 TGTGCCAGCTCACCACCGCAGGGGGCAGGCTCCTACAATGAGCAGTTCTTC CASSPPQGAGSYNEQFF
TRBJ2-5 - - TRBV6-5 TGTGCCAGCAGTTATGGGCAGAACCAAGAGACCCAGTACTTC CASSYGQNQETQYF
TRBJ2-7 TRBD1 few TRBV25-1 TGTGCCAGCAGTGATGGGACAGACTTGGAGCAGTACTTC CASSDGTDLEQYF
TRBJ1-5 - few TRBV27 TGTGCCAGCAGTAGAGACCCTCGACAGATGAATCAGCCCCAGCATTTT CASSRDPRQMNQPQHF
TRBJ2-6 TRBD1 - TRBV4-3 TGCGCCAGCAGCTTCGACAGGGTCTCAGGGGCCAACGTCCTGACTTTC CASSFDRVSGANVLTF
TRBJ2-7 TRBD2 - TRBV6-5 TGTGCCAGCAGAAAGGGGCGGGAGGGTGGGTACGAGCAGTACTTC CASRKGREGGYEQYF
TRBJ2-1 - few TRBV7-9 TGTGCCAGCAGCCCGGATGCCCGGTGGAGCAATGAGCAGTTCTTC CASSPDARWSNEQFF
TRBJ1-4 - - TRBV7-8 TGTGCCAGCAGCTTAGGACGGGCTAATGAAAAACTGTTTTTT CASSLGRANEKLFF
TRBJ2-7 - - TRBV11-2 TGTGCCAGCAGCTTAGATGGCGGGGGACAGGAGTACGAGCAGTACTTC CASSLDGGGQEYEQYF
TRBJ2-1 - - TRBV27 TGTGCCAGCAGTTCGATTCTCGATCCAACCGAGAGCTCCTACAATGAGCAGTTCTTC CASSSILDPTESSYNEQFF
TRBJ2-3 - - TRBV7-9 TGTGCCAGCAGTGGCTGGGAGGCAGATACGCAGTATTTT CASSGWEADTQYF
TRBJ2-1 - - TRBV11-2 TGTGCCAGCAGCCTGATACTCAATGAGCAGTTCTTC CASSLILNEQFF
TRBJ2-7 - - TRBV28 TGTGCCATAAGGGAGGGGGTTAGCCCCTACGAGCAGTACTTC CAIREGVSPYEQYF
TRBJ2-5 - - TRBV18 TGTGCCAGCTCATCGGAAGAGACCCAGTACTTC CASSSEETQYF
TRBJ1-4 - - TRBV2 TGTGCCAGCAGGCGGGTGCGGAATGAAAAACTGTTTTTT CASRRVRNEKLFF
TRBJ2-7 TRBD1 - TRBV4-2 TGTGCCAGCAGCCCTACCCGACTGGACAGGACCTACTACGAGCAGTACTTC CASSPTRLDRTYYEQYF
TRBJ1-3 - - TRBV28 TGTGCCAGCAGCTTTGCGGGAAACACCATATATTTT CASSFAGNTIYF
TRBJ2-2 - - TRBV19 TGTGCCAGTATAAGGGAGCGGAACACCGGGGAGCTGTTTTTT CASIRERNTGELFF
TRBJ1-4 - - TRBV13 TGTGCCAGCAGCTTAGATACGGGGGGTGAAAAACTGTTTTTT CASSLDTGGEKLFF
TRBJ1-1 - - TRBV5-5 TGTGCCAGCAGCTTGACAGGGTTTGGTTTCTTT CASSLTGFGFF
TRBJ1-1 - - TRBV6-6 TGTGCCAGCAGTTACCAGGCAACACGCGGGACTGAAGCTTTCTTT CASSYQATRGTEAFF
TRBJ2-2 TRBD2 - TRBV7-8 TGTGCCAGCAGCTTAGCGGGAGGGTACACCGGGGAGCTGTTTTTT CASSLAGGYTGELFF
TRBJ1-1 TRBD1 - TRBV5-4 TGTGCCAGCAGCCTTGACAGGGGCACTGAAGCTTTCTTT CASSLDRGTEAFF
TRBJ1-3 - - TRBV19 TGTGCCAGTAGTATCTTGGCCTCCTCTGGAAACACCATATATTTT CASSILASSGNTIYF